One and the same sample provided the 8 T cell receptor beta chains below, sequenced in a study of blood T cells in healthy people across ages. A second PCR, run for about 6 to 12 cycles, used a sample-barcoded 5' primer plus a J-beta primer mix. TCRdb analysed the 5' RACE reads with MiXCR anew, one entry per CDR3 protein. This table holds roughly 800,000 distinct CDR3 sequences, roughly 25% found once. These data were also reused for a study on T cells of mothers and their children.

What was sequenced was blood. The receptors were gathered from a boy aged 5-17 years in good health.

This clonotype has a single count. V and J are TRBV12-5 and TRBJ1-2; D uncertain. Germline-derived CDR1 and CDR2 are LGHNT and FRNRAP. This CDR3 has 15 amino acids. Trimming removed 0 bases at V and 6 bases at J, with 14 bases between. CDR3 sequence reads: CASGLVIAAQHGYTF. Here the CDR3 DNA reads TGTGCTAGTGGTTTGGTAATCGCCGCCCAGCATGGCTACACCTTC.

This clonotype was seen only a few times. The chain employs TRBV20-1 and TRBJ2-1; 7 bases fit TRBD2. Germline loops: CDR1 DFQATT, CDR2 SNEGSKA (reference sequence). The CDR3 extends over 14 amino acids. The CDR3 spells CSAPFRRGFGEQFF. The CDR3 nucleotides read TGCAGCGCTCCCTTTCGGCGGGGGTTCGGTGAGCAGTTCTTC.

This clonotype was counted only a few times. This chain uses TRBV20-1 with TRBJ2-3; 10 nucleotides match TRBD2. The CDR3 is made up of 18 amino acids. From germline, CDR1 is DFQATT and CDR2 SNEGSKA (reference sequence). J lost 0 bases, V lost 6 bases, and 15 bases had no gene match. The CDR3 nucleotides are TGCAGTGCCCTCGGGGCTAGCGGGGGCGTCTCTAGCACAGATACGCAGTATTTT. As protein: CSALGASGGVSSTDTQYF.

The chain recombines TRBV10-1 with TRBJ2-3; D perhaps matches TRBD2 (5 bases). V shed 4 bases and J shed 2 bases, with 13 bases lying between them. Per the germline V gene, CDR1 is WNHNN and CDR2 is SYGVQD (reference sequence). The CDR3 is 15 amino acids. The CDR3 is CASSGGLTNTDTQYF. CDR3 sequence (DNA): TGCGCCAGCAGTGGTGGACTGACGAACACAGATACGCAGTATTTT.

V is TRBV10-3 and J is TRBJ2-3; 14 bases align to TRBD2. Germline-derived CDR1 and CDR2 are ENHRY and SYGVKD. This CDR3 spans 17 amino acids. Trimming took 5 bases from V and 6 from J; bases not matched to a gene: 10. The CDR3: CAISPGTSGGLSDTQYF. The CDR3, as DNA: TGTGCCATCAGTCCCGGGACTAGCGGGGGCCTTTCGGATACGCAGTATTTT.

J is TRBJ1-6 and V is TRBV28, with D tentatively TRBD1 (5 bases). Germline values: CDR1 MDHEN, CDR2 SYDVKM. V was clipped by 2 bases and J by 9 bases, with 14 bases between them. CDR3 length: 15 residues. CDR3 DNA: TGTGCCAGCAGTTTAGTTGCGGGGGGGTTTTCACCCCTCCACTTT. This codes for CASSLVAGGFSPLHF.

This clonotype was seen only a few times. The chain joins TRBV10-2 to TRBJ2-5; a weak D match, TRBD2 (6 bases). The tail of the sequence fits TRBJ2-7 better, so the J call may be wrong. Germline CDR1 WSHSY, CDR2 SAAADI. This CDR3 spans 14 amino acids. The CDR3 protein is CASRLEGTPYEQYF. DNA for the CDR3: TGCGCCAGCCGGCTGGAGGGTACCCCCTACGAGCAGTACTTC.

This clonotype has just a few counts. The V call is TRBV7-9, the J call TRBJ2-1; TRBD2 agrees at 8 bases. Trimming cost V 1 base and J 9 bases; bases outside gene matches: 8. CDR1 is SEHNR and CDR2 is FQNEAQ in the germline V gene (reference sequence). The CDR3 sequence is 15 residues long. CDR3 nucleotide sequence: TGTGCCAGCAGCTTAGTGGTGGGACTAGGGGTTGAGCAGTTCTTC. Protein: CASSLVVGLGVEQFF. Full variable domain (missing parts from reference TRBV7-9 and TRBJ2-1): DTGVSQNPRHKITKRGQNVTFRCDPISEHNRLYWYRQTLGQGPEFLTYFQNEAQLEKSRLLSDRFSAERPKGSFSTLEIQRTEQGDSAMYLCASSLVVGLGVEQFFGPGTRLTVL.